The 21 T cell receptor beta chains below were found in one sample sequenced in a study of spatial heterogeneity in lung cancer. Overall study findings and caveats: Counts that tracked tumor mutation counts were those of expanded intratumoral alpha and beta TCRs.

Using its own MiXCR run on the 5' RACE reads, TCRdb lists one record per CDR3 protein. The sample records some 6,200 distinct CDR3 sequences, roughly 13% being singletons. Time point here: sample taken at primary tumor resection. These receptors have no known antigen. Material: lung tumor tissue, obtained at surgery. These receptors all come from a male donor with early-stage non-small cell lung cancer.

This clonotype was recorded at least ten times. In a library made to pick up alpha chains, this beta chain is a stray read with a size that means little. The chain is built from TRBV12-3 or TRBV12-4 and TRBJ2-2, with D possibly being TRBD2 (6 bases). V was clipped by 5 bases and J by 0 bases, with 10 bases between them. CDR3 length: 15 residues. The CDR3 spells CASSPGDSNTGELFF. In nucleotides, the CDR3 is TGTGCCAGCAGTCCCGGGGACTCGAACACCGGGGAGCTGTTTTTT.

Relative to its sample, this clonotype is medium-sized. In a library made to pick up alpha chains, this beta chain is a stray read with a size that means little. V is TRBV29-1 and J is TRBJ1-1, with 7 bases matching TRBD1. The germline gives CDR1 SQVTM, CDR2 ANQGSEA. The CDR3 loop spans 16 amino acids. CDR3 residues: CSVSVRGGEFGIEAFF. The CDR3 DNA sequence: TGCAGTGTTAGCGTCAGAGGGGGCGAGTTCGGGATTGAAGCTTTCTTT.

This clonotype was observed at least ten times. This beta chain came through as a stray read in a library set up for alpha chains, and its size says little. This chain links TRBV20-1 with TRBJ2-1, with 9 positions matching TRBD2. The V segment lost 1 base and the J segment 0 bases; nucleotides outside the gene matches: 1. The CDR3 contains 15 residues. In germline, CDR1 is DFQATT, CDR2 SNEGSKA (reference sequence). As DNA, the CDR3 is TGCAGTGCTAGAGTACTAGCGGGCTCCTACAATGAGCAGTTCTTC. Its protein product is CSARVLAGSYNEQFF.

This clonotype was recorded at least ten times. This beta chain slipped into a library made for alpha chains as a stray read, so its size is not meaningful. The chain employs TRBV29-1 and TRBJ2-1; 11 bases map to TRBD1. Germline V lookup: CDR1 SQVTM, CDR2 ANQGSEA. Trimming removed 6 bases from V and 6 bases from J; junction bases left unmatched: 7. The CDR3 spans 14 residues. The CDR3 DNA sequence: TGCAGCGTCTTGGGACAGGGGGTAACCAATGAGCAGTTCTTC. This codes for CSVLGQGVTNEQFF.

Concerning this clonotype itself: This beta chain is off target for a library built for alpha chains, so its abundance means little. CDR3 sequence reads: CASSLTGTVIYEQYF. CDR3 bases: TGTGCCAGCAGTCTCACGGGGACAGTAATCTACGAGCAGTACTTC. The chain employs TRBV6-5 and TRBJ2-7; TRBD1 matches 7 bases. With 5 bases clipped from V and 3 bases from J, the junction kept 10 bases outside the gene matches. This CDR3 has 15 amino acids. Germline V lookup: CDR1 MNHEY, CDR2 SVGAGI.

In this sample, this clonotype is medium-sized. This beta chain came through as a stray read in a library set up for alpha chains, and its size says little. This sequence joins TRBV2 and TRBJ1-2; D not resolved. Germline assignment: CDR1 SNHLY and CDR2 FYNNEI. The V end lost 6 bases, the J end lost 1 base, and 9 bases lay between the germline ends. The CDR3 length is 13 residues. The CDR3 region has the DNA TGTGCCAGCAGGGACGGGGATAACTATGGCTACACCTTC. As protein: CASRDGDNYGYTF.

This clonotype was counted ten times or more. The library was designed around alpha chains, so this beta chain is a stray read whose abundance carries little weight. This sequence joins TRBV12-3 or TRBV12-4 and TRBJ1-5; a possible D gene is TRBD1 (5 bases). The CDR3 has 13 amino acids. V was trimmed by 2 bases and J by 4 bases, leaving 6 bases between them. The CDR3 loop reads CASSLRGNQPQHF. CDR3 coding DNA: TGTGCCAGCAGTTTAAGGGGAAATCAGCCCCAGCATTTT.

Worth noting for this clonotype: The library was prepared for alpha chains; this beta chain is a stray read, so its frequency means little. This rearrangement joins TRBV6-6 to TRBJ2-7; the match to TRBD2 covers 10 bases. CDR1 is MNHNY and CDR2 is SVGAGI in the germline V gene (reference sequence). This CDR3 comprises 18 residues. The trim removed 0 bases at V and 3 bases at J, leaving 11 bases unmatched. The CDR3 DNA follows: TGTGCCAGCAGTTACTCCCTCGTAGCGGGAGGCCCCCTCTACGAGCAGTACTTC. This translates into CASSYSLVAGGPLYEQYF.

This clonotype has ten or more counts. The library was designed around alpha chains, so this beta chain is a stray read whose abundance carries little weight. This rearrangement joins TRBV18 to TRBJ1-5, with D possibly matching TRBD1 (6 bases). This CDR3 is built from 16 residues. Germline V gene lookup returns CDR1 KGHSH and CDR2 LQKENI. Trimming left V 3 bases short and J 4 bases short, with 16 bases between. Here the CDR3 DNA reads TGTGCCAGCTCACCTACCTTTCAGGGGAGGAATCAGCCCCAGCATTTT. Protein product: CASSPTFQGRNQPQHF.

By frequency in the sample, this clonotype is medium-sized. Since the library was made to target alpha chains, this beta chain is a stray read and its abundance is not meaningful. This CDR3 reads CSVLSREQPSYEQYF. DNA of the CDR3: TGCAGCGTTCTCTCCCGGGAGCAACCATCCTACGAGCAGTACTTC. V is TRBV29-1 and J is TRBJ2-7; tentatively, D is TRBD2 (6 bases). V lost 5 bases and J lost 1, with 18 bases in between. The CDR3 extends over 15 amino acids. The germline V gene has CDR1 SQVTM and CDR2 ANQGSEA.

By frequency in the sample, this clonotype is medium-sized. Because this beta chain is a stray read in a library intended to capture alpha chains, its abundance should not be given much weight. The rearrangement uses TRBV5-4 and TRBJ1-2, with 10 bases fitting TRBD1. The CDR3 covers 13 residues. Germline loops: CDR1 SGHNT, CDR2 YYREEE (reference sequence). V was clipped by 4 bases and J by 7 bases; unmatched bases: 4. CDR3 sequence (DNA): TGTGCCAGCAGCCAGACAGGGGGCTTTGGCTACACCTTC. Its protein product is CASSQTGGFGYTF.

Concerning this clonotype: This beta chain appears as a stray read in a library generated for alpha chains; its size is not informative. The gene calls are TRBV15 and TRBJ2-5; tentative D call: TRBD1 (5 bases). The CDR3 is 14 residues long. The germline V gene has CDR1 LNHNV and CDR2 YYDKDF (reference sequence). Trimming took 0 bases from V and 7 from J, leaving 12 bases between them. CDR3 nucleotides: TGTGCCACCAGCAGAGAAGGGGTGTTAGGGACCCAGTACTTC. It yields the protein CATSREGVLGTQYF.

In its sample, this clonotype ranks as medium-sized (0.01 to 0.1%). The library was built for alpha chains, so this beta chain is an off-target read and its size means little. The chain couples TRBV11-2 to TRBJ1-2, with D possibly being TRBD1 (5 bases). The length of the CDR3 is 13 residues. V was pared by 1 base and J by 4 bases, with 7 bases between. CDR1 is SGHAT, CDR2 FQNNGV, per germline. The DNA of the CDR3 is TGTGCCAGCAGCTTAGCCCAGGGCTATGGCTACACCTTC. Encoded protein: CASSLAQGYGYTF. Drawing the rest from reference TRBV11-2 and TRBJ1-2, the complete variable domain is EAGVAQSPRYKIIEKRQSVAFWCNPISGHATLYWYQQILGQGPKLLIQFQNNGVVDDSQLPKDRFSAERLKGVDSTLKIQPAKLEDSAVYLCASSLAQGYGYTFGSGTRLTVV.

Turning to this clonotype: A library made for alpha chains picked up this beta chain off target, so its size means little. The chain links TRBV29-1 to TRBJ1-2; no reliable D call. CDR1 is SQVTM and CDR2 is ANQGSEA in the germline V gene. V lost 8 bases, J lost 5 bases, and 12 bases lay in between. This CDR3 has 11 residues. CDR3 sequence (DNA): TGCAGCACCGTTGAGGGTTATGGCTACACCTTC. Its protein is CSTVEGYGYTF. The full variable domain, rest sourced from reference TRBV29-1 and TRBJ1-2, is SAVISQKPSRDICQRGTSLTIQCQVDSQVTMMFWYRQQPGQSLTLIATANQGSEATYESGFVIDKFPISRPNLTFSTLTVSNMSPEDSSIYLCSTVEGYGYTFGSGTRLTVV.

Points on this clonotype: A read error may be the cause here, since a much bigger clone is one base away. Because this beta chain is a stray read in a library intended to capture alpha chains, its abundance should not be given much weight. This chain joins TRBV2 and TRBJ2-7; D unresolved. The CDR3 is made up of 13 amino acids. CDR1 and CDR2 (germline): SNHLY, FYNNEI. The DNA for the CDR3 is TGTGCCAACAGTGTTCAGGAGAACTACGAGCAGTACTTC. Residues: CANSVQENYEQYF. The variable domain in full, with the rest retrieved from reference TRBV2 and TRBJ2-7, is EPEVTQTPSHQVTQMGQEVILRCVPISNHLYFYWYRQILGQKVEFLVSFYNNEISEKSEIFDDQFSVERPDGSNFTLKIRSTKLEDSAMYFCANSVQENYEQYFGPGTRLTVT.

In its sample, this clonotype was seen many times. For a library built for alpha chains, this beta chain is a stray read; little rests on its size. V gene TRBV10-2 combines with J gene TRBJ1-1; maybe TRBD1 (6 bases). Germline loops: CDR1 WSHSY, CDR2 SAAADI. This CDR3 region has 13 residues. Trimming took 10 bases from V and 3 from J, leaving 15 bases between them. The CDR3, as DNA: TGCGCCACCTCTGGGGGCTCGGACACTGAAGCTTTCTTT. It encodes CATSGGSDTEAFF.

This clonotype is termed medium-sized. Little can be read into the size of this beta chain, an off-target read in a library designed for alpha chains. The J gene is TRBJ1-1, the V gene TRBV7-2; 7 bases match TRBD1. Germline V CDR1 and CDR2: SGHTA, FQGNSA. The CDR3 has 13 residues. The junction had 7 bases not matched to a gene; V was cut back by 2 bases and J by 10 bases. The chain's CDR3 is CASSLSRGIGAFF. The CDR3 nucleotides read TGTGCCAGCAGCTTATCCAGGGGGATAGGAGCTTTCTTT.

As to this clonotype: The library was built for alpha chains, so this beta chain is an off-target read and its size means little. This CDR3 is CAWSPEGPTEAFF. In DNA form, the CDR3 reads TGTGCCTGGAGTCCGGAAGGACCGACAGAAGCTTTCTTT. The genes are TRBV30 and TRBJ1-1; D is unresolved. CDR1 and CDR2 from the germline V gene are GTSNPN and SVGIG (reference sequence). The CDR3 covers 13 residues. Trimming took off 2 bases at V and 8 bases at J, with 15 bases between the two ends.

This clonotype was recorded at least ten times. The library was prepared for alpha chains; this beta chain is a stray read, so its frequency means little. The chain is built from TRBV20-1 and TRBJ2-7; no reliable D call. Per the germline V gene, CDR1 is DFQATT and CDR2 is SNEGSKA (reference sequence). There are 11 residues in the CDR3. Trimming stripped 4 bases from V and 4 bases from J, with 8 bases between. The CDR3 coding sequence is TGCAGTGCTACCGGTCAATACGAGCAGTACTTC. This sequence encodes CSATGQYEQYF.

This clonotype ranks as medium-sized. This beta chain appears as a stray read in a library generated for alpha chains; its size is not informative. The genes are TRBV12-3 or TRBV12-4 and TRBJ1-5; tentatively, D is TRBD1 (5 bases). The length of the CDR3 is 13 residues. The germline V and J ends were trimmed by 6 bases and 4 bases, with 10 bases remaining between them. CDR3 sequence reads: CASRLTANQPQHF. CDR3 sequence (DNA): TGTGCCAGCAGGCTGACAGCAAATCAGCCCCAGCATTTT.

The sample holds many counts of this clonotype. As an off-target read in a library built for alpha chains, this beta chain has a frequency of little significance. The V gene is TRBV21-1, the J gene TRBJ1-5. TRBV21-1 is reported as a pseudogene. The length of the CDR3 is 12 residues. In DNA, the CDR3 is TGTGCCAGCAGCAAAGTTGGTTCGACCCAGCATTTT. This gives the protein CASSKVGSTQHF.